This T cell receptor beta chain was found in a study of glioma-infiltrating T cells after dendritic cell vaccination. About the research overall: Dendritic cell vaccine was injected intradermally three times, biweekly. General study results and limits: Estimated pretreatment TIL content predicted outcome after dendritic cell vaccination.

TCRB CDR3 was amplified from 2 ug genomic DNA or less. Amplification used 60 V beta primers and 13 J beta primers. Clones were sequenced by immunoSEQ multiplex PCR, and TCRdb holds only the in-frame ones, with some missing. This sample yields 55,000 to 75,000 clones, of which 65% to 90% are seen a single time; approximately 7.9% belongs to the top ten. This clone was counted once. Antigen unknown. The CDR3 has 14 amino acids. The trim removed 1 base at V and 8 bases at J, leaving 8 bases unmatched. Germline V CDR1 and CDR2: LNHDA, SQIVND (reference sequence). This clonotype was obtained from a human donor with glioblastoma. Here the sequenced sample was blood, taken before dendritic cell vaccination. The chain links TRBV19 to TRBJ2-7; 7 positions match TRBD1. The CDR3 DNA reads TGTGCCAGTAGTATAGGGGACAGTACTACCAAGCAGTACTTC. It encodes CASSIGDSTTKQYF.